The present T cell receptor beta chain was sequenced within a study of blood T cell repertoires in COVID-19. Study context: COVID-19 samples collected from the United States, Italy and Spain covered acute and convalescent phases. The analysed material was cDNA or gDNA that came from T cells, B-cell-depleted T cells, or PBMCs.

Measured with immunoSEQ multiplex PCR; TCRdb has only the in-frame clones, and not every one. In the table there are approximately 250,000 clones, 80% to 95% of which are singletons. Participants classified as exposed had met a COVID-19 case within 2 weeks before study entry. This CDR3 region has 16 residues. Germline CDR1 is SGDLS and CDR2 is YYNGEE. After removal of 0 bases from V and 1 base from J, the junction contained 1 base not matched to a gene. The J gene is TRBJ1-5, the V gene TRBV9; the match to TRBD1 covers 10 bases. This sequence originates from a man aged 35-49 years who had been exposed to COVID-19. Sequencing was performed on PBMCs or T cells enriched from blood (not recorded which). The CDR3: CASSVGDRGSNQPQHF. In DNA, the CDR3 is TGTGCCAGCAGCGTAGGGGACAGGGGAAGCAATCAGCCCCAGCATTTT.